What follows describes a single T cell receptor (beta chain). Its target is unknown. The data were taken from a study of post-analysis software for immune sequencing data. Germline lookup yields CDR1 DFQATT and CDR2 SNEGSKA (reference sequence). The CDR3 runs to 14 residues. Unique molecular identifiers had been added to the TCR beta cDNA libraries. In TCRdb, the PCR reads were re-called with MiXCR into one record per CDR3 protein. The sample includes some 500,000 distinct CDR3 sequences, roughly 45% of them seen just once. Whole-study results and caveats: Five or six TRBV segments, TRBV5-6, TRBV5-1 and TRBV20-1 among them, were found more frequent in patients than controls.

The sequencing input was blood. This TCR was recovered from a girl aged 5-17 years with multiple sclerosis. The chain carries TRBV20-1 and TRBJ2-7, with TRBD1 as a possible D gene (6 bases). The end of the DNA is better explained by TRBJ2-5, so the J call may be wrong. The CDR3 region is CSTEEDSYNETQYF. The CDR3 DNA sequence: TGCAGTACCGAGGAGGACAGCTACAATGAGACCCAGTACTTC.